The T cell receptor beta chain under discussion was sequenced for a study of graft-versus-host responses after intestinal transplantation. About the research overall: For about three years after anti-thymocyte globulin induction, all recipients took tacrolimus and steroids.

Findings and caveats of the study: Detected in recipient marrow were GvH clones, some of which were first observed in ileum or blood.

With respect to this clone: What it binds is unknown.

V was shortened by 2 bases and J by 3 bases, with 11 bases between the two germline ends. The germline V gene encodes CDR1 SGDLS and CDR2 YYNGEE. CDR3 length equals 14 residues. The table came from immunoSEQ multiplex PCR; TCRdb's copy has only in-frame clones and leaves some out. The data show more than 85,000 clones, just over 90% seen once. This sample comprised unstimulated CD8+ T cells sorted from spleen or lymph node cells, obtained before intestinal transplant. The sequence was collected from a human donor who received an intestinal transplant. V and J are TRBV9 and TRBJ2-5; the D gene is possibly TRBD1 (5 bases). In DNA, the CDR3 is TGTGCCAGCAGCGTGGAAGGGGTCGAAGAGACCCAGTACTTC. Amino acids: CASSVEGVEETQYF.